This T cell receptor (beta chain) comes out of a study of CD8 T cells in ankylosing spondylitis. CDR1 MGHDK and CDR2 SYGVNS come from the germline V gene. The CDR3 has 14 amino acids. J gave up 4 bases and V 4 bases, and 5 bases lay outside the gene matches. TCRdb itself ran the 5' RACE reads through MiXCR, one entry per CDR3 protein. The sample lists about 340,000 distinct CDR3 sequences; around 15% were seen once. This clonotype was observed once. Antigen: not known. Study-wide results and limits: Disease-associated clones were reportedly significantly overrepresented in matched ankylosing spondylitis synovial fluid.

This receptor was taken from a male donor with ankylosing spondylitis or in good health (not recorded which). Sequences were obtained from blood, either unsorted or a sorted T cell fraction (not recorded which). V and J are TRBV25-1 and TRBJ2-5; TRBD1 aligns across 8 bases. In DNA form, the CDR3 reads TGTGCCAGCAGTGGGAGACAGGGGAGAGAGACCCAGTACTTC. Amino acid sequence: CASSGRQGRETQYF.